These T cell receptor beta chains were read from a single sample in a study of blood T cell repertoires in COVID-19. This table comes from immunoSEQ multiplex PCR, and its TCRdb copy is limited to in-frame clones, with some not included. This table has 110,000 or so clones, approximately 80% appearing once. Sequenced material: peripheral blood. All receptors derive from a man aged 50 to 59 with acute or convalescent COVID-19. CDR3s include the opening cysteine and the closing phenylalanine or tryptophan. The D gene is left open where the match is weak. Expanded clones get a size class; other rows say once, few or many, or leave the size out.

clone_size	d_call	v_call	j_call	cdr3_aa	cdr3_nt
NA	NA	TRBV6-6	TRBJ2-2	CASSYGENTGELFF	TGTGCCAGCAGTTACGGAGAGAACACCGGGGAGCTGTTTTTT
NA	NA	TRBV4-2	TRBJ1-1	CASSQEGTGRTEAFF	TGTGCCAGCAGCCAAGAGGGCACAGGAAGGACTGAAGCTTTCTTT
NA	NA	TRBV6-4	TRBJ1-2	CASSDAGGYGYTF	TGTGCCAGCAGTGACGCGGGGGGATATGGCTACACCTTC
NA	NA	TRBV6-5	TRBJ1-1	CASSWSPRGTEAFF	TGTGCCAGCAGTTGGAGCCCCCGGGGGACTGAAGCTTTCTTT
NA	NA	TRBV19	TRBJ2-3	CASSIRSGTSTDTQYF	TGTGCCAGTAGTATCCGGTCCGGGACTAGCACAGATACGCAGTATTTT
once	TRBD1	TRBV9	TRBJ1-5	CASSATGDDNQPQHF	TGTGCCAGCAGCGCTACAGGGGATGACAATCAGCCCCAGCATTTT
few	NA	TRBV5-4	TRBJ1-4	CASSSAKTGTNEKLFF	TGTGCCAGCAGCTCCGCCAAGACAGGAACTAATGAAAAACTGTTTTTT
once	NA	TRBV29-1	TRBJ2-1	CSVAHRDNEQFF	TGCAGCGTTGCCCACCGAGACAATGAGCAGTTCTTC
NA	NA	TRBV3-1/TRBV3-2	TRBJ2-7	CASSLLGHFYEQYF	TGTGCCAGCAGCCTCCTGGGCCACTTCTACGAGCAGTACTTC
NA	NA	TRBV7-5	TRBJ2-7	CVRSAGQAPIYEQYF	TGTGTCAGAAGCGCAGGACAGGCTCCCATCTACGAGCAGTACTTC
NA	TRBD1	TRBV11-2	TRBJ2-7	CASSFGQGIYEQYF	TGTGCCAGCAGCTTCGGACAGGGGATTTACGAGCAGTACTTC
NA	NA	TRBV3-1/TRBV3-2	TRBJ2-3	CASSQGPFGDTQYF	TGTGCCAGCAGCCAAGGGCCGTTCGGGGATACGCAGTATTTT
few	TRBD1	TRBV4-1	TRBJ2-5	CASSQAGGRTQETQYF	TGCGCCAGCAGCCAAGCAGGGGGCCGAACCCAAGAGACCCAGTACTTC
NA	NA	TRBV11-3	TRBJ1-5	CASSLVGGEGQPQHF	TGTGCCAGCAGCTTAGTAGGGGGGGAAGGACAGCCCCAGCATTTT
NA	NA	TRBV4-2	TRBJ2-7	CASSHGTYYEQYF	TGTGCCAGCAGCCACGGGACATACTACGAGCAGTACTTC
few	NA	TRBV5-8	TRBJ2-7	CASSLHRVKSYEQYF	TGTGCCAGCAGTCTCCACAGGGTAAAGTCCTACGAGCAGTACTTC
NA	TRBD2	TRBV6-1	TRBJ2-1	CASSEGMGRDEQFF	TGTGCCAGCAGTGAAGGCATGGGGAGGGATGAGCAGTTCTTC
NA	NA	TRBV7-3	TRBJ2-5	CASSPGGAQETQYF	TGTGCCAGCAGCCCCGGAGGGGCCCAAGAGACCCAGTACTTC
NA	NA	TRBV5-1	TRBJ1-5	CASSPGTHSNQPQHF	TGCGCCAGCAGCCCCGGTACCCATAGCAATCAGCCCCAGCATTTT
NA	NA	TRBV6-6	TRBJ2-7	CASSYAQGIAYEQYF	TGTGCCAGCAGCTATGCACAGGGTATAGCCTACGAGCAGTACTTC
NA	NA	TRBV28	TRBJ1-5	CASSLKLAVNQPQHF	TGTGCCAGCAGTTTAAAGTTGGCAGTCAATCAGCCCCAGCATTTT
NA	NA	TRBV6-6	TRBJ2-7	CASRRGQNSYEQYF	TGTGCCAGCAGAAGGGGACAAAATTCCTACGAGCAGTACTTC
few	TRBD1	TRBV28	TRBJ1-6	CASSLGGKTGGARSPLHF	TGTGCCAGCAGTTTAGGGGGCAAGACAGGGGGCGCAAGGTCACCCCTCCACTTT
NA	TRBD1	TRBV25-1	TRBJ1-1	CASSVILGQGTEAFF	TGTGCCAGCAGTGTAATCCTCGGACAGGGCACTGAAGCTTTCTTT
NA	NA	TRBV27	TRBJ2-5	CASSNRGGWGQETQYF	TGTGCCAGCAGTAACCGAGGGGGTTGGGGCCAAGAGACCCAGTACTTC
NA	NA	TRBV2	TRBJ2-7	CASSEAPRGHSYEQYF	TGTGCCAGCAGTGAAGCGCCCAGGGGTCACTCCTACGAGCAGTACTTC
NA	NA	TRBV4-2	TRBJ2-3	CASSQDKNTDTQYF	TGTGCCAGCAGCCAAGATAAAAACACAGATACGCAGTATTTT
NA	TRBD2	TRBV5-1	TRBJ2-7	CASSFSGTSYEQYF	TGCGCCAGCAGCTTCAGCGGGACCTCCTACGAGCAGTACTTC
NA	TRBD1	TRBV7-9	TRBJ1-2	CASSLAGTGKSYGYTF	TGTGCCAGCAGCTTAGCCGGGACAGGCAAATCCTATGGCTACACCTTC
NA	NA	TRBV30	TRBJ1-4	CAWSVIVSEKLFF	TGTGCCTGGAGTGTAATAGTTAGTGAAAAACTGTTTTTT
NA	NA	TRBV5-1	TRBJ1-4	CASSPTGTSGEKLFF	TGCGCCAGCAGCCCCACCGGGACATCGGGTGAAAAACTGTTTTTT
NA	TRBD2	TRBV3-1/TRBV3-2	TRBJ2-1	CASSLGTSGHNEQFF	TGTGCCAGCAGCCTCGGGACTAGCGGCCACAATGAGCAGTTCTTC
NA	NA	TRBV27	TRBJ2-6	CASSFHRGLLKFISGANVLTF	TGTGCCAGCAGTTTCCACCGAGGACTCTTAAAATTTATCTCTGGGGCCAACGTCCTGACTTTC
NA	TRBD1	TRBV7-9	TRBJ2-1	CASSAGQGYYNEQFF	TGTGCCAGCAGCGCGGGACAGGGTTACTACAATGAGCAGTTCTTC
NA	TRBD1	TRBV5-1	TRBJ1-2	CASSSDRGSNGYTF	TGCGCCAGCAGCTCGGACAGGGGGTCGAATGGCTACACCTTC
NA	TRBD1	TRBV18	TRBJ1-1	CASSPVWDRGPEAFF	TGTGCCAGCTCACCAGTATGGGACAGGGGACCTGAAGCTTTCTTT
NA	NA	TRBV7-3	TRBJ2-1	CASSPTGTGLDEQFF	TGTGCCAGCAGCCCTACAGGGACCGGGCTTGATGAGCAGTTCTTC